This T cell receptor beta chain was obtained from a study of blood T cell repertoires in COVID-19. On the study more broadly: The United States, Italy and Spain provided the acute and convalescent COVID-19 samples. From T cells, B-cell-depleted T cells, or PBMCs came the material, which was cDNA or gDNA.

As processed by the authors: It was from reference gene primer amplification that nucleated cell counts were estimated. Sequencing was performed with immunoSEQ multiplex PCR; in TCRdb, only in-frame clones are kept and a portion is missing. V and J calls and clone size are those listed in that table; D and trimming were worked out from the DNA. The sample yields approximately 70,000 clones, about 80% seen once. The CDR3 runs 12 residues. V was shortened by 3 bases and J by 4 bases, with 6 bases between the two germline ends. Sequenced material: peripheral blood. The V and J genes are TRBV12-3 or TRBV12-4 and TRBJ1-1; D unclear. This TCR derives from a man in his 70s who had recovered from COVID-19. The DNA of the CDR3 is TGTGCCAGCAGTTTGGCCAGCACTGAAGCTTTCTTT. Amino acid sequence: CASSLASTEAFF.